The T cell receptor beta chain under discussion was sequenced for a study of cytomegalovirus exposure and HLA in healthy donors. Concerning this clone: The antigen remains unidentified. Other DNA sequences in this sample translate to the same CDR3.

Findings of the study overall: The authors enumerated over 150 TCR beta chains as linked to cytomegalovirus. As confirmed in vitro, three CMV-associated chains were specific for CMV antigens.

This CDR3 contains 13 residues. Germline-derived CDR1 and CDR2 are SGHRS and YFSETQ. With 1 base removed from V and 8 bases from J, the gap between germline ends came to 12 bases. This table comes from immunoSEQ multiplex PCR, and its TCRdb copy is limited to in-frame clones, with some not included. The sample holds 120,000 to 150,000 clones, roughly 88% seen once. The V gene is TRBV5-1, the J gene TRBJ1-2; D may be TRBD1 (5 bases). This TCR derives from a woman between 18 and 29 years old in good health and CMV-seropositive. Sequencing was done on a sample of PBMCs. As DNA, the CDR3 is TGCGCCAGCAGCTTGTCAGGAGGGGACGGCTACACCTTC. This codes for CASSLSGGDGYTF.